This T cell receptor beta chain comes out of a study of T cells in Graves' hyperthyroidism and ophthalmopathy (dated by TCRdb to between 2018 and 2021). Broadly, across the study: Peripheral blood was collected at initial diagnosis, before any treatment. An independent validation cohort of around 19 hyperthyroidism patients and about 15 patients who later progressed to ophthalmopathy tested prospective prediction of ophthalmopathy. Once sampling was done, hyperthyroidism patients were given methimazole at a starting dose of 30 mg daily, whereas ophthalmopathy patients were given high-dose intravenous methylprednisolone. For training and testing, the 100 or so patients in the discovery cohort were randomly divided in a 7:3 ratio. The paper reports TCR Vbeta CDR3 sequencing of approximately 130 peripheral blood samples: under 45 ophthalmopathy, roughly 74 hyperthyroidism and around 17 progressor patients. The study also compared thyroid tissue and blood T-cell repertoires from about 6 Graves' hyperthyroidism patients. A discovery cohort of about a hundred patients, roughly 43 with Graves' ophthalmopathy and under 60 with stable Graves' hyperthyroidism, was used to find distinguishing TCR V-J signatures.

The study at large found these results: No statistical method was used to fix the sample size in advance, and group allocation was not hidden from the investigators. During validation, the model predicted progression to ophthalmopathy a median of about 5.9 months ahead of onset, with around 71% sensitivity and almost 75% specificity. In cross-validation, a model built on a 13 V-J signature told ophthalmopathy apart from stable hyperthyroidism with under 90% sensitivity and roughly 81% specificity, and in testing the same model reached 80%/75%. Most expanded thyroid clonotypes (frequency above 0.001) were also detected in blood, a finding suggesting that blood repertoires may reflect thyroid immune responses.

Amplification of TCR beta CDR3 regions was carried out from RNA transcripts. For the first round of RT-PCR on the TCR CDR3, the HTBI primer set was used together with the Qiagen OneStep RT-PCR kit. Libraries were constructed in a second round of multiplex PCR, after which size selection and purification were performed. Paired-end sequencing of the libraries was performed with 100 bp reads on an Illumina HiSeq2000. The published analysis was carried out like this. SOAPnuke was used to process the raw data, removing reads that contained adapters or uncalled bases, had a mean Phred below 15, or lacked an exact match to the constant primer or identifier. COPE v1.2.5 was used to merge the high-quality paired reads, and each unique nucleotide sequence was defined as a clonotype. MiTCR v1.1 was used to align clonotypes to the IMGT TRBV, TRBD and TRBJ reference segments. The analysis was restricted to V-J combinations with a frequency above 0.0001, which together covered 99% to 99.2% of the repertoires. A TCS score was defined as the ratio between F50 (clonal expansion) and ExV (chaos), using BLOSUM62-based TCRdist between CDR3 peptides within each V-J. Welch's t-statistics and random forest reduced fewer than 550 V-J features to roughly 13, which were used in a naive Bayes classifier (R e1071). The public reads were run again by TCRdb, first through fastp at Q25 and then through MiXCR, and only productive beta chains were kept. Every distinct CDR3 protein forms one entry, paired with its most common genes and DNA. What appears here as the V and J calls and clone size reflects TCRdb's work, not the paper's. For this sample there are some 690,000 distinct CDR3 sequences; 17% appear just once. The biggest ten clones account for roughly 16% of the sample.

On this clonotype itself: Its antigen is not yet known. Per-base quality was not reported, and no clone a single base away is much larger than it.

A patient counted as having stable Graves' hyperthyroidism if no progression to ophthalmopathy occurred over 18 months of follow-up. Hyperthyroidism patients were newly diagnosed, had a disease duration of under 2 months, and were aged 18 to 65 years. The study excluded patients with uncontrolled infections, other autoimmune diseases, pregnancy or lactation. Diagnoses were based on clinical symptoms, serum thyroxine and TRAb, thyroid ultrasound and orbital computed tomography. Ficoll-Paque density gradient centrifugation was used to isolate PBMCs from around 9.1 ml of fresh peripheral blood. Total RNA was extracted using Trizol reagent, and RNA quality was assessed on an Agilent 2100 Bioanalyzer. This TCR derives from a man in his fifties with Graves' hyperthyroidism. The sample comprised blood.

The CDR3: CASSLAPGTELNTGELFF. The DNA is as follows: TGTGCCAGCAGCTTAGCGCCAGGGACAGAGTTGAACACCGGGGAGCTGTTTTTT. The sequence is built from TRBV7-9 and TRBJ2-2, and 7 bases in between align with TRBD1. The CDR3, cysteine through phenylalanine, is 18 amino acids long. CDR3 DNA only is kept here, 54 bases in frame from base 1. V is cut back by 0 bases and J by 1 base, with 8 bases in the junction unmatched. The CDR1 and CDR2 encoded by the germline V gene (reference sequence) are SEHNR and FQNEAQ.